The sequence of this TCR beta chain was determined in a study of CD8+CD57+ T cells in acquired aplastic anemia. Genomic DNA was employed as the template in profiling TCR beta VDJ and CDR3. In TCRdb, the reads were re-called with MiXCR into one record per CDR3 protein. The repertoire holds about 290,000 distinct CDR3 sequences, 45% to 65% seen once, with under 1.5% in the top ten. In germline, CDR1 is SGHRS, CDR2 YFSETQ. V gave up 4 bases and J gave up 12 bases; unmatched junction bases: 7. This CDR3 spans 14 amino acids. CD8+CD57+ cell expansion had been shown by flow cytometry in patients chosen for sequencing. Untreated patients provided the blood samples, with no therapy given before sampling.

This receptor was identified in a human donor with aplastic anemia. The genes are TRBV5-1 and TRBJ2-4; 13 bases fit TRBD2. Sequencing was carried out using sorted CD4+, CD8+, or CD8+CD57+ T cells (not recorded which) from PBMCs. CDR3 in DNA: TGCGCCAGCAGCACCGGACTAGCGGGAGATCCTCAGTACTTC. Its translation: CASSTGLAGDPQYF.